A single T cell receptor (beta chain) is shown here with its context. The antigen is undetermined. The table came from immunoSEQ multiplex PCR; TCRdb's copy has only in-frame clones and leaves some out. The sample has hundreds of thousands of clones; 95% to 97% are singletons. This sample is part of a study of shared clonotypes between healthy human individuals. Broader study findings: The small donor group covered limited genetic and exposure diversity. The study found about 5% of naive CD4 clonotypes shared across a handful of donors.

Germline CDR1 and CDR2: MNHEY and SVGAGI. The CDR3 runs 16 residues. V lost 2 bases to trimming and J lost 8 bases; unmatched junction nucleotides: 13. Each donor was a Caucasian adult residing in Nashville, Tennessee. Sequenced input: naive CD4+ T cells sorted from blood. The subset denotes: CD45RA+ positively selected. This sequence was found in a woman aged 30 to 39 in good health. V gene TRBV6-5 combines with J gene TRBJ1-2; 8 nucleotides match TRBD1. CDR3 coding DNA: TGTGCCAGCAGTTACGAGCCCCTCGACAGGGGTGAGGGCTACACCTTC. Its protein is CASSYEPLDRGEGYTF.